Below are 31 T cell receptor beta chains sequenced from a single sample in a study of T cell repertoires in cytomegalovirus infection. Their target antigens are unknown. MiXCR was run by TCRdb on the reads, yielding one entry per CDR3 protein. The data show hundreds of thousands of distinct CDR3 sequences, about 44% seen once. The material sequenced was cultured PBMCs, taken from culture after CMV antigen stimulation. The receptors originated from a human donor in good health (CMV status not recorded). Some clones in this sample may be carry-over from other donors' samples.

The chain carries TRBV6-1 and TRBJ2-2, with D perhaps matching TRBD2 (6 bases). The V gene lost 6 bases and the J gene lost 4 bases, with 9 bases spanning the gap. Per germline, CDR1 MNHNS and CDR2 SASEGT. The CDR3 is made up of 13 amino acids. The CDR3 nucleotides read TGTGCCAGCAGCCAGACTAGCACCGGGGAGCTGTTTTTT. Its translation: CASSQTSTGELFF.

This rearrangement joins TRBV7-2 to TRBJ1-6; perhaps TRBD1 as D (5 bases). The germline V gene has CDR1 SGHTA and CDR2 FQGNSA. The CDR3 runs 14 residues. V lost 5 bases, J lost 7 bases, and 12 bases lay in between. CDR3 in DNA: TGTGCCAGCAGCCCCCGCAGGGTGAATTCACCCCTCCACTTT. This codes for CASSPRRVNSPLHF.

V gene TRBV13 combines with J gene TRBJ2-7; TRBD2 agrees at 8 bases. V was pared by 7 bases and J by 4 bases, with 12 bases of the junction left unmatched. Germline CDR1 and CDR2: PRHDT and FYEKMQ (reference sequence). CDR3 length: 15 residues. Here the CDR3 reads CASTLSLRGEYEQYF. The CDR3 region has the DNA TGTGCCAGCACCCTATCATTGCGGGGGGAATACGAGCAGTACTTC.

This clonotype was observed a handful of times. The V and J genes are TRBV7-2 and TRBJ1-5, with D perhaps TRBD1 (5 bases). CDR1 is SGHTA and CDR2 is FQGNSA in the germline V gene. Deletions cut 1 base from V and 7 bases from J, with 14 bases between. CDR3 length: 15 amino acids. The CDR3 region is CASSLGTGWGQPQHF. In DNA, the CDR3 is TGTGCCAGCAGCTTAGGAACAGGATGGGGCCAGCCCCAGCATTTT.

The V call is TRBV28, the J call TRBJ2-5; D is ambiguous. The CDR3 consists of 14 residues. V shed 4 bases and J shed 0 bases, with 9 bases lying between them. The V gene's germline CDR1 is MDHEN and CDR2 SYDVKM. DNA for the CDR3: TGTGCCAGCAGTTACTACACGAACCAAGAGACCCAGTACTTC. This sequence encodes CASSYYTNQETQYF.

This clonotype was observed a handful of times. CDR3 sequence reads: CASRSGGEQFF. In DNA, the CDR3 is TGTGCCAGCAGATCAGGGGGTGAGCAGTTCTTC. The chain combines TRBV7-9 with TRBJ2-1, with TRBD1 matching over 7 bases. V was pared by 6 bases and J by 9 bases, with 2 bases of the junction left unmatched. The CDR3 has 11 amino acids. Germline V CDR1 and CDR2: SEHNR, FQNEAQ (reference sequence).

The rearrangement links TRBV18 to TRBJ1-5; 9 bases match TRBD1. CDR3 length: 15 amino acids. V gave up 4 bases and J gave up 5 bases; unmatched junction bases: 6. Germline CDR1 is KGHSH and CDR2 is LQKENI. CDR3 nucleotides: TGTGCCAGCTCACGAGGGACAGGGTTCGATCAGCCCCAGCATTTT. This sequence encodes CASSRGTGFDQPQHF. Using reference TRBV18 and TRBJ1-5 for the parts outside the CDR3, the full variable domain is NAGVMQNPRHLVRRRGQEARLRCSPMKGHSHVYWYRQLPEEGLKFMVYLQKENIIDESGMPKERFSAEFPKEGPSILRIQQVVRGDSAAYFCASSRGTGFDQPQHFGDGTRLSIL.

V gene TRBV20-1 combines with J gene TRBJ2-1; TRBD1 aligns across 9 bases. J lost 4 bases, V lost 1 base, and 2 bases had no gene match. The germline CDR1 and CDR2 sequences are DFQATT and SNEGSKA (reference sequence). The CDR3 has 14 amino acids. DNA of the CDR3: TGCAGTGCTAGAGGGGGACAGGGTTACAATGAGCAGTTCTTC. Translated: CSARGGQGYNEQFF.

The rearrangement uses TRBV12-3 or TRBV12-4 and TRBJ2-5, with a tentative D call TRBD2 (6 bases). V lost 6 bases and J 5 bases, leaving 10 bases between the germline ends. The CDR3 runs to 12 residues. CDR3 sequence: CASRVRGETQYF. The CDR3 nucleotides read TGTGCCAGCAGGGTCCGGGGGGAGACCCAGTACTTC.

Only a few counts were recorded for this clonotype. This chain uses TRBV7-2 with TRBJ2-7; TRBD1 agrees at 10 bases. The germline CDR1 and CDR2 sequences are SGHTA and FQGNSA. There are 15 residues in the CDR3. The J segment lost 1 base and the V segment lost 5 bases, leaving 5 bases of the junction unmatched. This chain's CDR3 is CASSPRQGASYEQYF. DNA for the CDR3: TGTGCCAGCAGCCCGAGACAGGGGGCATCCTACGAGCAGTACTTC.

The chain carries TRBV6-1 and TRBJ2-5; 9 bases are shared with TRBD2. Germline V gives CDR1 MNHNS, CDR2 SASEGT. The CDR3 covers 17 residues. The V gene end was trimmed by 4 bases and the J gene end by 5 bases; junction bases not matched to a gene: 14. The CDR3 loop is CASSASVAGGPWETQYF. DNA for the CDR3: TGTGCCAGCAGTGCTTCGGTTGCGGGGGGGCCGTGGGAGACCCAGTACTTC.

This clonotype came up a few times. The V and J genes are TRBV7-2 and TRBJ2-7; 12 bases map to TRBD2. CDR1 is SGHTA, CDR2 FQGNSA, per germline. J lost 4 bases, V lost 5 bases, and 0 bases had no gene match. The CDR3 is 13 amino acids. The CDR3 loop is CASSTSGGYEQYF. The CDR3 nucleotides read TGTGCCAGCAGCACTAGCGGGGGGTACGAGCAGTACTTC.

The chain carries TRBV15 and TRBJ2-3; D remains ambiguous. The V gene lost 0 bases and the J gene lost 4 bases, with 8 bases spanning the gap. Germline CDR1 LNHNV, CDR2 YYDKDF (reference sequence). The CDR3 is 14 amino acids. CDR3 in DNA: TGTGCCACCAGCAGAGATCGTGTGTCAGATACGCAGTATTTT. It encodes CATSRDRVSDTQYF.

Only a few counts were recorded for this clonotype. This chain connects TRBV12-3 or TRBV12-4 to TRBJ1-4; TRBD1 agrees at 10 bases. V lost 6 bases to trimming and J lost 6 bases; unmatched junction nucleotides: 4. The CDR3 is 14 residues long. The CDR3 region is CASSTGTGDEKLFF. CDR3 DNA sequence: TGTGCCAGCAGCACCGGGACAGGGGATGAAAAACTGTTTTTT.

This sequence joins TRBV27 and TRBJ2-7; tentatively, D is TRBD2 (6 bases). The CDR3 loop spans 10 amino acids. The germline V gene encodes CDR1 MNHEY and CDR2 SMNVEV (reference sequence). Trimming removed 10 bases at V and 2 bases at J, with 6 bases between. The DNA for the CDR3 is TGTGCCACGGGGGCCTACGAGCAGTACTTC. This gives the protein CATGAYEQYF.

This rearrangement joins TRBV11-2 to TRBJ1-1; 8 nucleotides line up with TRBD1. The germline V gene has CDR1 SGHAT and CDR2 FQNNGV. The CDR3 is made up of 15 amino acids. The V and J ends lost 1 base and 4 bases, in that order; junction bases with no gene match: 5. DNA of the CDR3: TGTGCCAGCAGCTTAGGACAGGGGCCGGGCACTGAAGCTTTCTTT. This codes for CASSLGQGPGTEAFF.

This chain links TRBV20-1 with TRBJ2-1; possible D gene TRBD2, 5 bases. Germline values: CDR1 DFQATT, CDR2 SNEGSKA (reference sequence). The V gene lost 1 base and the J gene lost 4 bases, with 8 bases spanning the gap. This CDR3 is 13 amino acids long. In DNA form, the CDR3 reads TGCAGTGCTAGAGGCCGGGGTTACAATGAGCAGTTCTTC. Its translation is CSARGRGYNEQFF.

The chain joins TRBV11-2 to TRBJ2-7; D gene unclear. Germline values: CDR1 SGHAT, CDR2 FQNNGV. The V end was cut by 5 bases, the J end by 6 bases, with 14 bases between. The CDR3 runs to 13 residues. CDR3 protein: CASSLYIGLEQYF. In nucleotides, the CDR3 is TGTGCCAGCAGCCTATACATAGGTCTCGAGCAGTACTTC.

This clonotype was found a few times. V usage is TRBV6-2 or TRBV6-3 and J usage is TRBJ2-7; TRBD2 is a possible D gene (5 bases). V lost 5 bases, J lost 3 bases, and 8 bases lay in between. The CDR3 is made up of 12 amino acids. Germline values: CDR1 MNHEY, CDR2 SVGEGT. The CDR3 loop reads CASSQLGYEQYF. DNA for the CDR3: TGTGCCAGCAGTCAACTAGGCTACGAGCAGTACTTC.

This sequence joins TRBV6-1 and TRBJ1-1, with D hard to call. Germline CDR1 reads MNHNS; CDR2 reads SASEGT. The CDR3 spans 14 residues. The V and J ends lost 3 bases and 0 bases respectively, with 8 bases between them. The CDR3 DNA sequence: TGTGCCAGCAGTGACGGATCGATGAACACTGAAGCTTTCTTT. Protein sequence: CASSDGSMNTEAFF.

The chain employs TRBV7-3 and TRBJ2-3, with a weak D call TRBD2 (5 bases). CDR1 SGHTA and CDR2 FQGTGA come from the germline V gene. The germline V and J ends were trimmed by 7 bases and 4 bases, with 18 bases remaining between them. The CDR3 runs 15 residues. The chain's CDR3 is CASTSTKGSADTQYF. The CDR3 nucleotides are TGTGCCAGCACCTCCACCAAAGGGAGCGCAGATACGCAGTATTTT.

This chain links TRBV25-1 with TRBJ2-2, with unresolved D. V gave up 4 bases and J gave up 6 bases, with 9 bases separating them. Germline V gene lookup returns CDR1 MGHDK and CDR2 SYGVNS. This CDR3 is 13 amino acids long. The CDR3, as DNA: TGTGCCAGCAGTGGGATAGTTCCCGGGGAGCTGTTTTTT. This encodes CASSGIVPGELFF.

This clonotype was counted only a few times. V usage is TRBV5-3 and J usage is TRBJ2-2, with D perhaps assigned TRBD1 or TRBD2 (5 bases each). TRBV5-3 is given ORF status, its function remaining uncertain. V was pared by 8 bases and J by 5 bases, with 10 bases between. The CDR3 is 12 residues long. CDR3: CASRGATGELFF. CDR3 coding DNA: TGTGCCAGCAGAGGGGCGACCGGGGAGCTGTTTTTT.

The rearrangement joins TRBV28 to TRBJ2-7; D might be TRBD1 (6 bases). CDR1 is MDHEN, CDR2 SYDVKM, per germline. The V end was cut by 6 bases, the J end by 7 bases, with 16 bases between. The CDR3 runs to 13 residues. DNA of the CDR3: TGTGCCAGCAGCAATCAGGGGTTAGGGGAGCAGTACTTC. It yields the protein CASSNQGLGEQYF.

This clonotype showed up just a few times. The V gene is TRBV7-2, the J gene TRBJ1-1; a possible D gene is TRBD1 (6 bases). Trimming removed 0 bases from V and 4 bases from J, with 9 bases in between. This CDR3 spans 14 amino acids. Germline assignment: CDR1 SGHTA and CDR2 FQGNSA. CDR3 protein: CASSLARDTTEAFF. CDR3 DNA: TGTGCCAGCAGCTTAGCCAGGGACACCACTGAAGCTTTCTTT.

The chain links TRBV18 to TRBJ2-7, with TRBD1 matching over 9 bases. Germline CDR1 reads KGHSH; CDR2 reads LQKENI. J lost 6 bases, V lost 2 bases, and 5 bases had no gene match. This CDR3 is built from 14 residues. CDR3 protein: CASSPGTGSGEQYF. For the CDR3, the DNA is TGTGCCAGCTCACCAGGGACAGGGAGCGGCGAGCAGTACTTC.

J is TRBJ1-6 and V is TRBV7-2, with D possibly matching TRBD1 (5 bases). Germline V gene data show CDR1 as SGHTA and CDR2 as FQGNSA. Trimming took off 5 bases at V and 10 bases at J, with 12 bases between the two ends. The CDR3 has 13 residues. The CDR3 DNA reads as TGTGCCAGCAGCAACGAGGAGGGGTCACCCCTCCACTTT. As protein: CASSNEEGSPLHF.

The chain combines TRBV25-1 with TRBJ1-1; D remains unclear. V shed 7 bases and J shed 9 bases, with 21 bases lying between them. Germline values: CDR1 MGHDK, CDR2 SYGVNS. The CDR3 loop spans 14 amino acids. In DNA, the CDR3 is TGTGCCAGCATGATATACCCGGGCGGATGGAAAGCTTTCTTT. The encoded protein is CASMIYPGGWKAFF.

V gene TRBV5-6 combines with J gene TRBJ2-1, with 11 positions matching TRBD2. J lost 4 bases, V lost 4 bases, and 13 bases had no gene match. This CDR3 is 18 amino acids long. The germline V gene has CDR1 SGHDT and CDR2 YYEEEE. CDR3 sequence reads: CASSGISGGAGSYNEQFF. DNA of the CDR3: TGTGCCAGCAGCGGTATTAGCGGGGGGGCCGGGAGTTACAATGAGCAGTTCTTC.

The chain carries TRBV7-9 and TRBJ2-5; TRBD2 aligns across 11 bases. The CDR3 is 17 amino acids. V shed 5 bases and J 5 bases; nucleotides not matched to a gene: 13. Per the germline V gene, CDR1 is SEHNR and CDR2 is FQNEAQ (reference sequence). This CDR3 is CASSPGTSGSGGETQYF. CDR3 nucleotides: TGTGCCAGCAGCCCGGGGACTAGCGGAAGCGGGGGGGAGACCCAGTACTTC.

The V gene is TRBV28, the J gene TRBJ2-7; the D call may be TRBD1 or TRBD2 (7 bases each). This CDR3 contains 17 residues. Germline V lookup: CDR1 MDHEN, CDR2 SYDVKM. V was cut by 7 bases and J by 4 bases, with 26 bases left in between. The DNA for the CDR3 is TGTGCCAGCACCCTCCGCAGGGGGGGGGCGGAAGAGTACGAGCAGTACTTC. It is translated as CASTLRRGGAEEYEQYF.